These T cell receptor beta chains were read from a single sample in a study of a mutant IDH1 vaccine in newly diagnosed glioma. Produced via immunoSEQ multiplex PCR; TCRdb's table is partial and in-frame only. In the table there are 25,000 to 35,000 clones, 80% to 85% of which are singletons. For these receptors, no antigen is known. The sequences come from PBMCs, collected from a glioma patient whose treatment included an IDH1 peptide vaccine. These receptors all stem from a man younger than 45 with glioma. CDR3s include the opening cysteine and the closing phenylalanine or tryptophan. D genes are given only for firm matches. The size entry is marked missing in some rows and otherwise reads once, few, many or a size class.

v_call	d_call	j_call	clone_size	cdr3_aa	cdr3_nt
TRBV2	-	TRBJ1-1	-	CASRDQTDAGTEAFF	TGTGCCAGCAGGGATCAGACAGACGCAGGCACTGAAGCTTTCTTT
TRBV19	-	TRBJ2-2	-	CASSISPANTGELFF	TGTGCCAGTAGTATATCACCCGCGAACACCGGGGAGCTGTTTTTT
TRBV5-5	-	TRBJ1-1	-	CASSFDGGNTEAFF	TGTGCCAGCAGCTTCGACGGTGGGAACACTGAAGCTTTCTTT
TRBV18	-	TRBJ1-1	-	CASSPPGDTNTEAFF	TGTGCCAGCTCACCACCAGGCGATACCAACACTGAAGCTTTCTTT
TRBV30	-	TRBJ1-2	-	CAWGPRLVNYGYTF	TGTGCCTGGGGACCGAGATTAGTTAACTATGGCTACACCTTC
TRBV29-1	-	TRBJ2-3	-	CSVEDRRGRDTQYF	TGCAGCGTTGAAGATAGAAGGGGTCGAGATACGCAGTATTTT
TRBV10-2	-	TRBJ2-2	-	CASGALGGQHTGELFF	TGCGCCAGCGGGGCCCTTGGGGGGCAACACACCGGGGAGCTGTTTTTT
TRBV7-9	TRBD1	TRBJ1-4	-	CASSQGTVKLFF	TGTGCCAGCAGCCAGGGGACAGTGAAACTGTTTTTT
TRBV28	-	TRBJ1-5	-	CASSLYEDNQPQHF	TGTGCCAGCAGTTTATACGAGGATAATCAGCCCCAGCATTTT
TRBV5-5	-	TRBJ2-3	-	CASNGWLSTDTQYF	TGTGCCAGCAACGGGTGGTTATCGACAGATACGCAGTATTTT
TRBV30	-	TRBJ2-7	-	CAWSGGGAPIVGEQYF	TGTGCCTGGAGTGGAGGGGGGGCTCCAATTGTGGGTGAGCAGTACTTC
TRBV7-2	-	TRBJ2-7	-	CASSLDWSSYEQYF	TGTGCCAGCAGCTTGGACTGGAGCTCCTACGAGCAGTACTTC
TRBV30	-	TRBJ2-1	-	CAWSVLGRGNEQFF	TGTGCCTGGAGTGTACTAGGGCGGGGTAATGAGCAGTTCTTC
TRBV5-1	-	TRBJ2-3	-	CASSLGARSADTQYF	TGCGCCAGCAGCTTGGGGGCGAGGTCGGCAGATACGCAGTATTTT
TRBV18	-	TRBJ1-1	-	CASLPQQGDEAFF	TGTGCCAGCTTGCCCCAACAGGGAGATGAAGCTTTCTTT
TRBV7-9	-	TRBJ1-3	-	CASSLARSMSGNTIYF	TGTGCCAGCAGCTTAGCTCGGTCAATGTCTGGAAACACCATATATTTT
TRBV19	TRBD1	TRBJ1-5	medium-sized	CASTPTRDSRNQPQHF	TGTGCCAGTACCCCTACCCGGGACAGTCGCAATCAGCCCCAGCATTTT
TRBV5-4	-	TRBJ2-3	once	CASSPEKTGFADTQYF	TGTGCCAGCAGCCCTGAAAAAACAGGGTTCGCAGATACGCAGTATTTT
TRBV5-6	-	TRBJ2-2	-	CASSLEGDGTGELFF	TGTGCCAGCAGCTTGGAAGGGGACGGTACCGGGGAGCTGTTTTTT
TRBV7-8	TRBD2	TRBJ2-1	-	CASSWTSGDNEQFF	TGTGCCAGCAGCTGGACTAGCGGGGACAATGAGCAGTTCTTC
TRBV28	-	TRBJ1-5	-	CASSGDSNQPQHF	TGTGCCAGCAGTGGGGACAGCAATCAGCCCCAGCATTTT
TRBV27	-	TRBJ2-7	-	CASSLYRGSGAYEQYF	TGTGCCAGCAGTTTATATAGGGGGTCGGGGGCCTACGAGCAGTACTTC
TRBV5-6	TRBD1	TRBJ2-7	-	CASNWGTAYEQYF	TGTGCCAGCAACTGGGGGACAGCCTACGAGCAGTACTTC
TRBV13	TRBD1	TRBJ2-1	-	CASSFDRANEQFF	TGTGCCAGCAGCTTTGACAGGGCCAATGAGCAGTTCTTC
TRBV4-1	TRBD1	TRBJ2-7	-	CASSQRQGHVYEQYF	TGCGCCAGCAGCCAAAGACAGGGCCATGTCTACGAGCAGTACTTC
TRBV19	TRBD1	TRBJ2-1	-	CASIWTGGPYNEQFF	TGTGCCAGTATCTGGACAGGGGGCCCCTACAATGAGCAGTTCTTC
TRBV7-2	-	TRBJ2-3	-	CASSFGSTRAIRDTQYF	TGTGCCAGCAGCTTCGGTTCCACCAGGGCGATTCGAGATACGCAGTATTTT
TRBV19	-	TRBJ2-3	-	CASTTGSAGDTQYF	TGTGCCAGCACGACTGGGTCGGCCGGGGATACGCAGTATTTT
TRBV29-1	-	TRBJ2-5	-	CSVVDTGETQYF	TGCAGCGTTGTAGACACGGGGGAGACCCAGTACTTC
TRBV18	TRBD1	TRBJ2-7	-	CASSPGQGFEEQYF	TGTGCCAGCTCCCCGGGACAGGGGTTCGAGGAGCAGTACTTC
TRBV28	-	TRBJ2-7	-	CASRGDYEQYF	TGTGCCAGCAGGGGAGACTACGAGCAGTACTTC
TRBV7-9	TRBD1	TRBJ2-3	-	CARTGDEADTQYF	TGTGCCCGGACAGGGGACGAGGCAGATACGCAGTATTTT
TRBV30	TRBD2	TRBJ2-5	once	CAWNSGSAETQYF	TGTGCCTGGAATAGCGGGAGCGCGGAGACCCAGTACTTC
TRBV7-9	-	TRBJ2-1	-	CASSSNAGSPDEQFF	TGTGCCAGCAGCTCCAACGCTGGATCTCCTGATGAGCAGTTCTTC
TRBV2	-	TRBJ2-1	-	CASIRDHSYNEQFF	TGTGCCAGCATCCGGGACCACTCCTACAATGAGCAGTTCTTC
TRBV4-2	-	TRBJ1-3	once	CASSQALRDTISGNTIYF	TGTGCCAGCAGCCAAGCCTTGCGGGACACAATCTCTGGAAACACCATATATTTT
TRBV27	TRBD1	TRBJ1-5	-	CASSLRTGKGSNQPQHF	TGTGCCAGCAGTTTAAGGACAGGGAAAGGCAGCAATCAGCCCCAGCATTTT
TRBV4-3	-	TRBJ1-6	-	CASSQVTGFRDGSPLHF	TGCGCCAGCAGCCAAGTTACGGGATTCCGGGATGGTTCACCCCTCCACTTT
TRBV4-1	-	TRBJ2-3	-	CASSQAGEGDTQYF	TGCGCCAGCAGCCAAGCGGGGGAAGGAGATACGCAGTATTTT
TRBV10-1	TRBD1	TRBJ2-3	-	CASSEGGTGRSDTQYF	TGCGCCAGCAGTGAGGGGGGGACAGGGAGGTCAGATACGCAGTATTTT
TRBV10-3	-	TRBJ1-1	-	CAISVNPGDTEAFF	TGTGCCATCAGTGTTAACCCGGGGGACACTGAAGCTTTCTTT
TRBV27	TRBD2	TRBJ2-5	-	CASSPGLAGAPETQYF	TGTGCCAGCAGTCCAGGACTAGCGGGTGCCCCGGAGACCCAGTACTTC
TRBV5-4	-	TRBJ2-5	-	CASSLEETQYF	TGTGCCAGCAGCTTGGAAGAGACCCAGTACTTC
TRBV28	TRBD1	TRBJ1-5	-	CASSPDQGQRSSNQPQHF	TGTGCCAGCAGCCCAGACCAGGGACAGCGGTCGAGCAATCAGCCCCAGCATTTT
TRBV6-5	-	TRBJ2-1	-	CASSRTIGDNEQFF	TGTGCCAGCAGTAGGACAATAGGGGACAATGAGCAGTTCTTC
TRBV30	TRBD2	TRBJ2-7	-	CAWTKASGTYEQYF	TGTGCCTGGACAAAGGCTAGCGGGACGTACGAGCAGTACTTC
TRBV5-4	TRBD1	TRBJ1-2	-	CASRGTGLDGYTF	TGTGCCAGCAGGGGGACAGGGTTAGATGGCTACACCTTC
TRBV29-1	-	TRBJ2-1	-	CSADGEAFDEQFF	TGCAGCGCCGACGGAGAGGCTTTCGATGAGCAGTTCTTC
TRBV30	-	TRBJ2-6	-	CAWSTSQGSAGANVLTF	TGTGCCTGGAGTACCTCACAGGGTTCAGCTGGGGCCAACGTCCTGACTTTC
TRBV7-8	-	TRBJ2-7	once	CASTGLRTSADEQYF	TGTGCCAGCACGGGACTCCGAACTTCGGCTGACGAGCAGTACTTC
TRBV30	TRBD2	TRBJ2-1	-	CAAGVSSYNEQFF	TGTGCGGCGGGGGTTAGCTCCTACAATGAGCAGTTCTTC
TRBV7-2	TRBD2	TRBJ2-1	-	CASSQTSGNNEQFF	TGTGCCAGCAGCCAAACTAGCGGGAACAATGAGCAGTTCTTC
TRBV19	-	TRBJ1-3	once	CASSREPPEAFSGNTIYF	TGTGCCAGTAGTCGTGAGCCCCCCGAAGCATTCTCTGGAAACACCATATATTTT
TRBV5-1	TRBD1	TRBJ1-4	-	CASSLGQGNNEKLFF	TGCGCCAGCAGCTTGGGACAGGGGAACAATGAAAAACTGTTTTTT
TRBV9	-	TRBJ1-2	-	CASSVGGGSNYGYTF	TGTGCCAGCAGCGTAGGTGGGGGCTCTAACTATGGCTACACCTTC
TRBV6-1	-	TRBJ1-4	-	CASSEPGATNEKLFF	TGTGCCAGCAGTGAACCGGGCGCAACTAATGAAAAACTGTTTTTT
TRBV29-1	-	TRBJ2-6	-	CSVGDLTGANVLTF	TGCAGCGTTGGAGATCTCACGGGGGCCAACGTCCTGACTTTC
TRBV19	-	TRBJ1-1	-	CASRRTRGTEAFF	TGTGCCAGTAGGCGGACTCGGGGCACTGAAGCTTTCTTT
TRBV10-3	TRBD1	TRBJ1-1	few	CAIRVNRGGTEAFF	TGTGCCATCAGGGTTAACAGGGGTGGCACTGAAGCTTTCTTT
TRBV9	TRBD1	TRBJ1-3	-	CASNNGTVSGNTIYF	TGTGCCAGCAACAATGGGACAGTTTCTGGAAACACCATATATTTT